Listed below are T cell receptor beta chains from one sample, sequenced in a study of blood T cell repertoires in COVID-19. The repertoire was sequenced with immunoSEQ multiplex PCR; TCRdb's copy has only in-frame clones and lacks some. The data contain 350,000 or so clones, around 87% of them singletons. The sample consisted of peripheral blood. The receptors were gathered from a woman in her 30s with COVID-19, enrolled during active disease. CDR3s include the opening cysteine and the closing phenylalanine or tryptophan. The order of the fields is clone size, V gene, D gene, J gene, CDR3 DNA, CDR3 protein. A D gene is named only where the DNA matches it firmly. The size field is filled for only some rows; it gives once, few, many or a size class.

.	TRBV5-1	.	TRBJ1-2	TGCGCCAGCAGCTTGGGGAACAGGGCCGGGTATGGCTACACCTTC	CASSLGNRAGYGYTF
.	TRBV10-1	.	TRBJ2-5	TGCGCCAGCAGTGAGTCAGGGGCAGAGACCCAGTACTTC	CASSESGAETQYF
.	TRBV19	TRBD2	TRBJ2-1	TGTGCCAGTAGTATAGATCCAGCGGGAGTTCTCAATGAGCAGTTCTTC	CASSIDPAGVLNEQFF
.	TRBV10-3	TRBD2	TRBJ2-1	TGTGCCATCAGTGGACTAGCGGCAGACAATGAGCAGTTCTTC	CAISGLAADNEQFF
.	TRBV28	TRBD1	TRBJ1-2	TGTGCCAGCAGTTTTGGACAGGTCCGGGGCTACACCTTC	CASSFGQVRGYTF
.	TRBV14	TRBD2	TRBJ2-4	TGTGCCAGCAGCCCTCTGACTAGCGGGAAAAACATTCAGTACTTC	CASSPLTSGKNIQYF
.	TRBV24-1	.	TRBJ2-5	TGTGCCACCAGTCCACTAGATCGGGAGACCCAGTACTTC	CATSPLDRETQYF
.	TRBV2	.	TRBJ1-2	TGTGCCAGCAGGAGAAGGCAGGATGGCTACACCTTC	CASRRRQDGYTF
.	TRBV5-4	TRBD2	TRBJ2-1	TGTGCCAGCAGCCCGTCTAGCGGGAGAGGGAATGAGCAGTTCTTC	CASSPSSGRGNEQFF
.	TRBV28	TRBD1	TRBJ1-5	TGTGCCAGCAGTTCGTGGACAGGGGACAATCAGCCCCAGCATTTT	CASSSWTGDNQPQHF
.	TRBV18	.	TRBJ1-1	TGTGCCAGCTCACCACTCGGTACCGAGAACACTGAAGCTTTCTTT	CASSPLGTENTEAFF
.	TRBV27	TRBD1	TRBJ2-7	TGTGCCAGCAGACTGACAGGGGGGACGGGCGAGCAGTACTTC	CASRLTGGTGEQYF
.	TRBV10-3	TRBD1	TRBJ2-2	TGTGCCATCAGTGAGTGGGCAGGGGGCACCGGGGAGCTGTTTTTT	CAISEWAGGTGELFF
.	TRBV6-5	.	TRBJ2-7	TGTGCCAGCAGTCTCGCCAGGGCCCTCCCCTTTGAGCAGTACTTC	CASSLARALPFEQYF
once	TRBV11-2	.	TRBJ2-7	TGTGCCAGCAGCCTGGGGGCAGACTACGAGCAGTACTTC	CASSLGADYEQYF
.	TRBV5-1	.	TRBJ2-7	TGCGCCAGCAGCTTGGGACAAGACATCTACGAGCAGTACTTC	CASSLGQDIYEQYF
once	TRBV5-4	TRBD1	TRBJ2-2	TGTGCCAGCAGCTCCCAGACAGGGGGGGCCGGGGAGCTGTTTTTT	CASSSQTGGAGELFF
.	TRBV28	.	TRBJ1-4	TGTGCCAGCAGTTTACCGACGGCGGGGTTGGGTGAAAAACTGTTTTTT	CASSLPTAGLGEKLFF
.	TRBV7-2	TRBD1	TRBJ2-7	TGTGCCAGCAGCTTATCAACAGGGGGCCCTTACGAGCAGTACTTC	CASSLSTGGPYEQYF
.	TRBV19	.	TRBJ2-7	TGTGCCAGTAGTATAAGGGGGATTTCCGAGCAGTACTTC	CASSIRGISEQYF
.	TRBV7-6	TRBD1	TRBJ1-3	TGTGCCAGCAGCTCAACAGGGGGAGATGGAAACACCATATATTTT	CASSSTGGDGNTIYF
.	TRBV27	TRBD2	TRBJ2-7	TGTGCCAGCAGTTTGTTTAAGGCGGGAGTAGAAGAGCAGTACTTC	CASSLFKAGVEEQYF
.	TRBV9	.	TRBJ2-3	TGTGCCAGCGGGGCTGGGGCGAGCACAGATACGCAGTATTTT	CASGAGASTDTQYF
.	TRBV10-3	TRBD1	TRBJ1-3	TGTGCCATCAGTAGACAGGGCGGACGTGGAAACACCATATATTTT	CAISRQGGRGNTIYF